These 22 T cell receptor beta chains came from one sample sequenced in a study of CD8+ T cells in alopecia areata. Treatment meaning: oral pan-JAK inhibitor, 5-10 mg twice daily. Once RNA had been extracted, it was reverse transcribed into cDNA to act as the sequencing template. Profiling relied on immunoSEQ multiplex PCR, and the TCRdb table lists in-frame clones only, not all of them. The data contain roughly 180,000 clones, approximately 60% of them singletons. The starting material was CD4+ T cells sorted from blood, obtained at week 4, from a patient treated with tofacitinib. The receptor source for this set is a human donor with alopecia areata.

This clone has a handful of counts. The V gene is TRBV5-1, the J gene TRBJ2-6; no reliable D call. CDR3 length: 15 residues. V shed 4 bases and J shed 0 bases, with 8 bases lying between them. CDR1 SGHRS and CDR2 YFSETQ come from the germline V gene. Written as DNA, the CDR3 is TGCGCCAGCAGCGTCGAGAGCTCTGGGGCCAACGTCCTGACTTTC. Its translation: CASSVESSGANVLTF.

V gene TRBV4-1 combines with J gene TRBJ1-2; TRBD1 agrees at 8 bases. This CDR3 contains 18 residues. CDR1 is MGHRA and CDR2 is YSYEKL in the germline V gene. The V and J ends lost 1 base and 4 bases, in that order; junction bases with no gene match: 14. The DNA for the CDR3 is TGCGCCAGCAGCCAAGTAGGGACAGGCCTCGGATCAACCTATGGCTACACCTTC. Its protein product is CASSQVGTGLGSTYGYTF.

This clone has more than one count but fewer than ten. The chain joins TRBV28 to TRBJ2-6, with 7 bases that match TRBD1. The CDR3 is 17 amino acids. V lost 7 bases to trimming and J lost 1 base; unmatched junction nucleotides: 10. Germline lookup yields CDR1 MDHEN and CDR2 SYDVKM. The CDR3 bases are TGTGCCAGCACGTCCACACAGGGGTGGTCTGGGGCCAACGTCCTGACTTTC. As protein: CASTSTQGWSGANVLTF.

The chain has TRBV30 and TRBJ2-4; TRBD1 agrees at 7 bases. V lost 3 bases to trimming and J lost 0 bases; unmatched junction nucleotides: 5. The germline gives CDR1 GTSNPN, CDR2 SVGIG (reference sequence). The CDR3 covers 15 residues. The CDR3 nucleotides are TGTGCCTGGAGGACAGGGACGTTAGCCAAAAACATTCAGTACTTC. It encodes CAWRTGTLAKNIQYF.

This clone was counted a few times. DNA for the CDR3: TGCAGTGCTAGAAGGGGGATTGAGCAGTTCTTC. It is translated as CSARRGIEQFF. V gene TRBV20-1 combines with J gene TRBJ2-1; D is possibly TRBD1 (6 bases). CDR1 is DFQATT and CDR2 is SNEGSKA in the germline V gene (reference sequence). CDR3 size: 11 residues. Trimming removed 2 bases at V and 9 bases at J, with 8 bases between.

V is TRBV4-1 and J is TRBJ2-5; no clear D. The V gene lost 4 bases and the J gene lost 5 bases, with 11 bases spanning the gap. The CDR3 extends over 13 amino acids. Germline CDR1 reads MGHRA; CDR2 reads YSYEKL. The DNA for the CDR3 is TGCGCCAGCAGCCCCGTCTCCTTCGAGACCCAGTACTTC. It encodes CASSPVSFETQYF.

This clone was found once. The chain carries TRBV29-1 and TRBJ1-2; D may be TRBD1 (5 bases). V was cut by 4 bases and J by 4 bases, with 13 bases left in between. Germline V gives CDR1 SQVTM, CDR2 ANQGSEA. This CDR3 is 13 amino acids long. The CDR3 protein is CSVGRGVGYGYTF. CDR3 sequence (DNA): TGCAGCGTTGGTAGAGGGGTTGGCTATGGCTACACCTTC.

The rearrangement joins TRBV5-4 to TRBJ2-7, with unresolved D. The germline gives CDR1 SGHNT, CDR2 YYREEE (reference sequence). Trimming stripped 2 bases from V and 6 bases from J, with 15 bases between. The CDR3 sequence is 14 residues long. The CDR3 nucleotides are TGTGCCAGCAGCTTTAAAACTGCACCGGGCGAGCAGTACTTC. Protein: CASSFKTAPGEQYF.

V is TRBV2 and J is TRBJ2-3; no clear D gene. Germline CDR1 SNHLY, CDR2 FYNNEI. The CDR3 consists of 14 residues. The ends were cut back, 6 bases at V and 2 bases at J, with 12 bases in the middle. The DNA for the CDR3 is TGTGCCAGCAGGGGGTGGGGATCCACAGATACGCAGTATTTT. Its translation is CASRGWGSTDTQYF.

The CDR3 nucleotides are TGTGCCAGCAGCTCAGGTCGGGGGGACATTCAGTACTTC. Translation: CASSSGRGDIQYF. The rearrangement uses TRBV7-9 and TRBJ2-4; 7 bases fit TRBD2. V gave up 4 bases and J gave up 8 bases; unmatched junction bases: 5. Germline loops: CDR1 SEHNR, CDR2 FQNEAQ (reference sequence). The CDR3 length is 13 residues.

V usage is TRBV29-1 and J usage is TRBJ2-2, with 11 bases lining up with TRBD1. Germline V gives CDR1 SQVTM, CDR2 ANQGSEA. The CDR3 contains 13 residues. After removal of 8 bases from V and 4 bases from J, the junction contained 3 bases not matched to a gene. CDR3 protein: CSTGTGGTGELFF. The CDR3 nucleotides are TGCAGCACCGGGACAGGGGGCACCGGGGAGCTGTTTTTT.

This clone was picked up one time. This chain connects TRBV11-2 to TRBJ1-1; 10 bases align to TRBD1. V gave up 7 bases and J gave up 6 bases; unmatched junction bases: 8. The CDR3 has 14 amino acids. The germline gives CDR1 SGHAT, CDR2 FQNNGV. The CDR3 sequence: CASTLTGGEAEAFF. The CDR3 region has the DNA TGTGCCAGCACCCTGACAGGGGGCGAGGCTGAAGCTTTCTTT.

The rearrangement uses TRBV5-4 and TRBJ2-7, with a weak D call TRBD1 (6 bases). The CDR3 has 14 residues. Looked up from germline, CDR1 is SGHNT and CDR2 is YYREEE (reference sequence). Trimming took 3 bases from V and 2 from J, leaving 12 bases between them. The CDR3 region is CASSSDRFTYEQYF. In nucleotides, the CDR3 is TGTGCCAGCAGCTCCGACAGGTTCACCTACGAGCAGTACTTC. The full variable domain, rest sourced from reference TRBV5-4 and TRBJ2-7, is ETGVTQSPTHLIKTRGQQVTLRCSSQSGHNTVSWYQQALGQGPQFIFQYYREEENGRGNFPPRFSGLQFPNYSSELNVNALELDDSALYLCASSSDRFTYEQYFGPGTRLTVT.

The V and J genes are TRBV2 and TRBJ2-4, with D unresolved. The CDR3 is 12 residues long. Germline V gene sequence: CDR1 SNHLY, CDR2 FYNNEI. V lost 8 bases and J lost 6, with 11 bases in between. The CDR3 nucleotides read TGTGCCAGCTGGAAGTCCGTAAACATTCAGTACTTC. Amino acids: CASWKSVNIQYF.

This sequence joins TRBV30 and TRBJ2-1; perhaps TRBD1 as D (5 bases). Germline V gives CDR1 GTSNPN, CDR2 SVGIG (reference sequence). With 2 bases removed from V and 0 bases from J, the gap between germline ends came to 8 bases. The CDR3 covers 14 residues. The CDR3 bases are TGTGCCTGGAGTCAGGGTGGCTCCTACAATGAGCAGTTCTTC. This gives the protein CAWSQGGSYNEQFF.

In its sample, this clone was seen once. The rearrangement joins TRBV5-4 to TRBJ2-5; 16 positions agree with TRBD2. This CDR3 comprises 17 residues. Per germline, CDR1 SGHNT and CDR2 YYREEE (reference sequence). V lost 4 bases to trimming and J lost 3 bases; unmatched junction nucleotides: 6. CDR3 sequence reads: CASSTAGTSGGEETQYF. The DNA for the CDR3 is TGTGCCAGCAGCACCGCCGGGACTAGCGGGGGGGAAGAGACCCAGTACTTC.

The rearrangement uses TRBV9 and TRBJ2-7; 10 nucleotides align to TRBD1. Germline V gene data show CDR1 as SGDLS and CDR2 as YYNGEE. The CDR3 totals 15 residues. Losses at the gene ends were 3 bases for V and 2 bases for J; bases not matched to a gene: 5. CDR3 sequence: CASSGSGTGAYEQYF. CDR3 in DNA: TGTGCCAGCAGCGGGTCCGGGACAGGGGCCTACGAGCAGTACTTC.

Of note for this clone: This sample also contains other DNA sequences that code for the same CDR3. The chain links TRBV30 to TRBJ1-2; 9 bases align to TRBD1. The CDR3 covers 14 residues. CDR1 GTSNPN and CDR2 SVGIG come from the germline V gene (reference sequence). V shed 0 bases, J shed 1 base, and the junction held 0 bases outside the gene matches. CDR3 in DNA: TGTGCCTGGAGTGTGGGACAGGGTAACTATGGCTACACCTTC. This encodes CAWSVGQGNYGYTF.

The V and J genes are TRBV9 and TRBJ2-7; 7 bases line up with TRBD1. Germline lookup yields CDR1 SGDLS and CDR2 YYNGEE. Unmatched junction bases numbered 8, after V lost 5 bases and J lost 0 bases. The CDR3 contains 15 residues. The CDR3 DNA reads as TGTGCCAGCAGTAGGGGGCTTACGAGCTCCTACGAGCAGTACTTC. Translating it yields CASSRGLTSSYEQYF. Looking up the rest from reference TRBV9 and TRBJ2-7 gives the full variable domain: DSGVTQTPKHLITATGQRVTLRCSPRSGDLSVYWYQQSLDQGLQFLIQYYNGEERAKGNILERFSAQQFPDLHSELNLSSLELGDSALYFCASSRGLTSSYEQYFGPGTRLTVT.

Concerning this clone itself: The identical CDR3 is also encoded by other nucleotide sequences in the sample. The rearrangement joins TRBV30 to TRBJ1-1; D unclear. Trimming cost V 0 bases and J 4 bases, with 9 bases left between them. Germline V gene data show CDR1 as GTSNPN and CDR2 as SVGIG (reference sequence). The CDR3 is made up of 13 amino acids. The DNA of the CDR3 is TGTGCCTGGAGTGTCCGGGAGGGCACTGAAGCTTTCTTT. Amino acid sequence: CAWSVREGTEAFF.

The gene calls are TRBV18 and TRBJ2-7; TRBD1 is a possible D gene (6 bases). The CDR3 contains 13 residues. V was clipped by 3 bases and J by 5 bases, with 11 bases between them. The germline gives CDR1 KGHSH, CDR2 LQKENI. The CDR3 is CASSPTGLDEQYF. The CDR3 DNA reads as TGTGCCAGCTCACCCACAGGGCTCGACGAGCAGTACTTC.

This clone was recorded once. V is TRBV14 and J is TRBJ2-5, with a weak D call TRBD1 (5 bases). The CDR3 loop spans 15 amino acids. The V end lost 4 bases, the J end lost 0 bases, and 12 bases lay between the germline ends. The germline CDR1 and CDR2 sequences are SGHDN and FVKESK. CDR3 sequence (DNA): TGTGCCAGCAGCCCGTGGGGCAAGTACCAAGAGACCCAGTACTTC. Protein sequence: CASSPWGKYQETQYF.